This entry lists 2 T cell receptor beta chains sequenced from one sample in a study of T cell changes during pregnancy in multiple sclerosis. Libraries were prepared by immunoSEQ multiplex PCR; TCRdb keeps only in-frame clonotypes and omits some of them. Here the sample spans over 45,000 clones, about 88% being singletons. This specimen was CD4+ T cells from peripheral blood mononuclear cells, taken in the third trimester of pregnancy. These receptors all stem from a female donor with multiple sclerosis, enrolled in a pregnancy study.

The chain carries TRBV5-1 and TRBJ2-5, with a tentative D call TRBD2 (6 bases). Trimming cost V 4 bases and J 4 bases, with 23 bases left between them. Per germline, CDR1 SGHRS and CDR2 YFSETQ. The CDR3 sequence is 17 residues long. DNA of the CDR3: TGCGCCAGCAGCCGGGTCTCCCGGCTAGTCGGGGGAGAGACCCAGTACTTC. Translation gives CASSRVSRLVGGETQYF.

This chain connects TRBV7-9 to TRBJ2-1, with 7 bases identical to TRBD1. CDR1 and CDR2 from the germline V gene are SEHNR and FQNEAQ (reference sequence). The CDR3 sequence is 17 residues long. The ends lost 0 bases at V and 8 bases at J; junction bases unmatched: 13. The CDR3 loop is CASSLAVGRTGLDEQFF. The CDR3 DNA sequence: TGTGCCAGCAGCTTAGCGGTTGGACGGACAGGTCTGGATGAGCAGTTCTTC.